This T cell receptor beta chain is drawn from a study of beta chain features in type 1 diabetes. Study information: Over all samples combined, some 99,000,000 sorted cells were examined.

General study results and limits: In all four CD4+ subsets, TCRB CDR3 length was significantly, moderately reduced in type 1 diabetes. Any HLA-type effect on TCRB rearrangement remained unresolved here.

This clone has just a few counts. Its antigen remains unidentified. Since all of the isolated RNA was reverse transcribed, expressed TCRB transcripts were what got sequenced. The table came from immunoSEQ multiplex PCR; TCRdb's copy has only in-frame clones and leaves some out. The sample has about 300,000 clones, approximately 13% seen once. The sequence was obtained from a woman aged 18 to 35 with type 1 diabetes. The specimen sequenced was naive CD4+ T cells from blood.

The CDR3 DNA follows: TGTGCCAGCAGTTGGGGGGGCACAACAGATACGCAGTATTTT. Amino acid sequence: CASSWGGTTDTQYF. The chain employs TRBV25-1 and TRBJ2-3; D may be TRBD2 (7 bases). V gave up 5 bases and J gave up 3 bases, with 12 bases separating them. The germline V gene has CDR1 MGHDK and CDR2 SYGVNS. The CDR3 contains 14 residues.